This TCR beta chain stems from a study of cytomegalovirus exposure and HLA in healthy donors. This clone was seen a handful of times. With 60 Vbeta and 13 Jbeta primers, the PCR was carried out. Generated by immunoSEQ multiplex PCR, the TCRdb table keeps only in-frame clones and is missing some. The repertoire has approximately 170,000 clones, 70% to 80% of them found once; the top ten carry less than 2%. Every donor was a healthy person donating bone marrow. Germline CDR1 and CDR2: MRHNA and SNTAGT. The CDR3 is 17 amino acids. V was shortened by 5 bases and J by 4 bases, with 18 bases between the two germline ends.

This clonotype was sampled from a man between 35 and 55 years old in good health and CMV-seronegative. The sample was PBMCs. The V call is TRBV6-4, the J call TRBJ2-6; tentative D call: TRBD2 (6 bases). DNA for the CDR3: TGTGCCAGCAGTAGCAGCGGGCCCGGCTCGGGGGCCAACGTCCTGACTTTC. This encodes CASSSSGPGSGANVLTF.